This paragraph reports one T cell receptor beta chain. Its antigen is undetermined. TCRdb's copy holds only in-frame clones and misses some; the assay was immunoSEQ multiplex PCR. In the table there are around 80,000 clones, about 96% of which are singletons. The donors belonged to the approximately 110-subject validation cohort, separate from the approximately 700-subject first cohort. This specimen comes from a study of cytomegalovirus exposure and HLA in healthy donors. The wider study: A later analysis reported the same platform for the 120 validation repertoires and the 650 to 750 first-cohort repertoires. Overall study findings and caveats: Among the CMV-associated chains, three were confirmed in vitro as specific for CMV antigens. The authors enumerated 180 or so TCR beta chains as linked to cytomegalovirus.

The CDR3 loop spans 13 amino acids. The ends lost 9 bases at V and 3 bases at J; junction bases unmatched: 7. From germline, CDR1 is SGHDT and CDR2 YYEEEE. The rearrangement joins TRBV5-6 to TRBJ1-1, with TRBD1 matching over 8 bases. Sequenced input: PBMCs. This sequence originates from a woman between 18 and 29 years old in good health and CMV-seronegative. The CDR3 nucleotides are TGTGCCACGGGGAAGGACAGGGACACTGAAGCTTTCTTT. Encoded protein: CATGKDRDTEAFF.